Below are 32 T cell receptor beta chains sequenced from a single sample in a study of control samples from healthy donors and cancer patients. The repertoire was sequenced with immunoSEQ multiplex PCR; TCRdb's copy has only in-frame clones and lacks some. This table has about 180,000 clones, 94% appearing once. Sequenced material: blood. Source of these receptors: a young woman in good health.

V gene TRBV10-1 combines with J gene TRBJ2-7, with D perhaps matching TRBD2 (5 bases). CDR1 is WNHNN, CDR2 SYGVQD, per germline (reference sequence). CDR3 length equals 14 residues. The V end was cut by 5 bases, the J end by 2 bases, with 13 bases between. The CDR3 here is CASSPLEATYEQYF. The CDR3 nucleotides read TGCGCCAGCAGTCCCCTGGAGGCCACCTACGAGCAGTACTTC.

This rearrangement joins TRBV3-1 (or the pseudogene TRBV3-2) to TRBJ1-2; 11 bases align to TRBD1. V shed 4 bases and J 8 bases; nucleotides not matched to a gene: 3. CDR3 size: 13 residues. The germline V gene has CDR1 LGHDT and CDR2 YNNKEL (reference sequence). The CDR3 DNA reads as TGTGCCAGCAGCCCGGACAGGGGGCAAGGCTACACCTTC. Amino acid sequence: CASSPDRGQGYTF.

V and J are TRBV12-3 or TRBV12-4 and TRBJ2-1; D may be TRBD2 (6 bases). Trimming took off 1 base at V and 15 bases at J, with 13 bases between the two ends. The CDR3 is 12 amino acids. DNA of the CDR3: TGTGCCAGCAGTTTAGTGGCGGGGATGACGTTCTTC. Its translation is CASSLVAGMTFF.

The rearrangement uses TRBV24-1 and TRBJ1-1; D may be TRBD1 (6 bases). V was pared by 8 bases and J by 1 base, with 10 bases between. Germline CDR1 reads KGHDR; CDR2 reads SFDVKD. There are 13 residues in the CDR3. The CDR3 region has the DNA TGTGCCACCATTTCGGGACAGAACACTGAAGCTTTCTTT. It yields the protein CATISGQNTEAFF.

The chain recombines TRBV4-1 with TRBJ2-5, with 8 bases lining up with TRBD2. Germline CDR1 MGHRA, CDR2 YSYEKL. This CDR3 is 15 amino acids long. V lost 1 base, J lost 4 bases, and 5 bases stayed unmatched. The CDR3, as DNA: TGCGCCAGCAGCCAAGTCGGGAGGGGACGAGAGACCCAGTACTTC. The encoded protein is CASSQVGRGRETQYF.

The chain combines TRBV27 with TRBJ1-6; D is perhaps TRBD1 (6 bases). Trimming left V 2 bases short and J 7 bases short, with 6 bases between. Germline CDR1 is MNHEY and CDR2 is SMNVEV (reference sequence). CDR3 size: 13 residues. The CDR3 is CASSLRGNSPLHF. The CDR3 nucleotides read TGTGCCAGCAGTTTAAGGGGGAATTCACCCCTCCACTTT.

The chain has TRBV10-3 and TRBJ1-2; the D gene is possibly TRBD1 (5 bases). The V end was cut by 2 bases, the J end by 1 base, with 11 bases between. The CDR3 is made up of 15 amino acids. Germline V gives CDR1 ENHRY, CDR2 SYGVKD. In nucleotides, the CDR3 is TGTGCCATCAGTGAGGGGGGGGGTAATAACTATGGCTACACCTTC. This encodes CAISEGGGNNYGYTF.

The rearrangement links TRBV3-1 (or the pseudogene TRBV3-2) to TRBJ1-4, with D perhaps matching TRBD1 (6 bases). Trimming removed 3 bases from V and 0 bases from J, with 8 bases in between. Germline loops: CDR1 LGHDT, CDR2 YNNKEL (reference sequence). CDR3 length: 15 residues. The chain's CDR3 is CASSQAGATNEKLFF. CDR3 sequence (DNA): TGTGCCAGCAGCCAGGCAGGGGCAACTAATGAAAAACTGTTTTTT.

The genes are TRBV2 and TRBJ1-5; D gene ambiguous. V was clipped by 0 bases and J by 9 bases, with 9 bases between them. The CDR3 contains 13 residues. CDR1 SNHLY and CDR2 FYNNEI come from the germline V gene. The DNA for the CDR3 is TGTGCCAGCAGTGAAGCGCTTGACCGGCCCCAGCATTTT. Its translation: CASSEALDRPQHF.

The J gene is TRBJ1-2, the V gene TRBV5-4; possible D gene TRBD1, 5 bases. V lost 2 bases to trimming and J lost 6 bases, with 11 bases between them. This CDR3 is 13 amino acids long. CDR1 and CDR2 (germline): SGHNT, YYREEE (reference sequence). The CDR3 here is CASSLDRSHGYTF. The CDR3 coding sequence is TGTGCCAGCAGCTTAGACAGATCGCATGGCTACACCTTC.

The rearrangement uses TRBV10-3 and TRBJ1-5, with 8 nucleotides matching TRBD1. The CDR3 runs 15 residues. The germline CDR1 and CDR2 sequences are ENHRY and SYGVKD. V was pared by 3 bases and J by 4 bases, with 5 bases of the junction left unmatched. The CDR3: CAISDSGTGNQPQHF. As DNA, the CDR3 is TGTGCCATCAGTGATTCCGGGACAGGTAATCAGCCCCAGCATTTT.

Here the CDR3 reads CASSGFAGGNTDTQYF. CDR3 DNA: TGTGCCAGCAGTGGGTTCGCGGGAGGGAACACAGATACGCAGTATTTT. The chain employs TRBV6-4 and TRBJ2-3; 9 nucleotides align to TRBD2. Germline values: CDR1 MRHNA, CDR2 SNTAGT. The ends lost 4 bases at V and 2 bases at J; junction bases unmatched: 7. The CDR3 extends over 16 amino acids.

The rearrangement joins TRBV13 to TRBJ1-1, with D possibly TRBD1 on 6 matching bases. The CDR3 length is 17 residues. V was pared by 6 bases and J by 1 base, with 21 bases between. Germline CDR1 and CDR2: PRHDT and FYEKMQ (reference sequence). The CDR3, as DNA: TGTGCCAGCAGTCCGGAGAGACTCGGACAGCCGAACACTGAAGCTTTCTTT. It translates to CASSPERLGQPNTEAFF.

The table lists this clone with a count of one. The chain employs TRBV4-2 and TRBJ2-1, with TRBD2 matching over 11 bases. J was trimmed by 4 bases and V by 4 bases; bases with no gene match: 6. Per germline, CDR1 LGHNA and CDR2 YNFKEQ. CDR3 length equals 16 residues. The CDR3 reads CASSPSSGRLYNEQFF. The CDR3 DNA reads TGTGCCAGCAGCCCGTCTAGCGGGAGGCTATACAATGAGCAGTTCTTC.

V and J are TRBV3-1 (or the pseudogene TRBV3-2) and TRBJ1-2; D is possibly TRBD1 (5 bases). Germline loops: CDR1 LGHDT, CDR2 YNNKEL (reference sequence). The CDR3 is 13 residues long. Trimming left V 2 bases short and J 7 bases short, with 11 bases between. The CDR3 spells CASSQPGGLGYTF. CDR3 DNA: TGTGCCAGCAGCCAACCGGGGGGACTTGGCTACACCTTC.

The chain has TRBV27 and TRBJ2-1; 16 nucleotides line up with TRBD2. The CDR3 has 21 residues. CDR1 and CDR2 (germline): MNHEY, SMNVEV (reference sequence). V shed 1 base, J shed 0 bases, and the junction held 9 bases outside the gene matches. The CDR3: CASSLFPGTSGGESSYNEQFF. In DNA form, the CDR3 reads TGTGCCAGCAGTTTATTCCCCGGGACTAGCGGGGGGGAAAGCTCCTACAATGAGCAGTTCTTC.

CDR3 loop: CASSLNTGEKLFF. In DNA, the CDR3 is TGTGCCAGCAGTTTAAATACAGGGGAAAAACTGTTTTTT. The chain joins TRBV12-3 or TRBV12-4 to TRBJ1-4, with D tentatively TRBD1 (6 bases). This CDR3 contains 13 residues. V lost 2 bases, J lost 8 bases, and 9 bases lay in between.

CDR3 residues: CASSQVSLMNNEQFF. For the CDR3, the DNA is TGTGCCAGCAGCCAAGTGTCTCTAATGAACAATGAGCAGTTCTTC. The chain has TRBV4-2 and TRBJ2-1; D is undetermined. V was pared by 1 base and J by 5 bases, with 12 bases between. The CDR3 contains 15 residues. Per germline, CDR1 LGHNA and CDR2 YNFKEQ.

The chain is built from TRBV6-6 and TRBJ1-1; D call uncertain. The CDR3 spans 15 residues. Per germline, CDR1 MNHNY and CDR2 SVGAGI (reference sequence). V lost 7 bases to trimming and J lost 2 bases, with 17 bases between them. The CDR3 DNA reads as TGTGCCAGCAATTGGTCGGAGGGCTCTAACACTGAAGCTTTCTTT. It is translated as CASNWSEGSNTEAFF.

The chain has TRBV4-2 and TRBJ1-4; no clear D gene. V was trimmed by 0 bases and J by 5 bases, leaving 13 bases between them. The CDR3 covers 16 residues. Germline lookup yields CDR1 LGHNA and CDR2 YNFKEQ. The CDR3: CASSQDLVSQNEKLFF. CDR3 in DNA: TGTGCCAGCAGCCAAGATCTGGTTTCGCAGAATGAAAAACTGTTTTTT.

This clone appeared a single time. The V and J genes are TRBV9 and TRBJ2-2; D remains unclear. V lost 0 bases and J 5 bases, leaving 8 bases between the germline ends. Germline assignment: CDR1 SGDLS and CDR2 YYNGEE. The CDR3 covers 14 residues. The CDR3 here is CASSVATQTGELFF. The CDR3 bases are TGTGCCAGCAGCGTAGCTACCCAAACCGGGGAGCTGTTTTTT.

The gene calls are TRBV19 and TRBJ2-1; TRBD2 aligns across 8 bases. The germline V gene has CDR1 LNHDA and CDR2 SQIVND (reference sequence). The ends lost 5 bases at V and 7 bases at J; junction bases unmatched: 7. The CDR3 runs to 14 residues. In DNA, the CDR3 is TGTGCCAGTAGTCGGGGGGGAGGAGGGAATGAGCAGTTCTTC. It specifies CASSRGGGGNEQFF.

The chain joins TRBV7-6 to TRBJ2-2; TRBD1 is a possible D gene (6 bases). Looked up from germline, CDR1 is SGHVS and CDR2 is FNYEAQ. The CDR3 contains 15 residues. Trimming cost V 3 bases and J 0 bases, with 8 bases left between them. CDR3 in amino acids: CASSLNRANTGELFF. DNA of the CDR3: TGTGCCAGCAGCTTGAACAGGGCGAACACCGGGGAGCTGTTTTTT.

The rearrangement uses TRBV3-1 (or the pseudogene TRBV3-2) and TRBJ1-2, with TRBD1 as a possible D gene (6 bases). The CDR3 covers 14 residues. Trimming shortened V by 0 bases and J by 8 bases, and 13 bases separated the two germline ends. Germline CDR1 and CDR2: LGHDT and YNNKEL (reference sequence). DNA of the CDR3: TGTGCCAGCAGCCAAGACTGGCAGGGGAAAGGCTACACCTTC. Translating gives CASSQDWQGKGYTF.

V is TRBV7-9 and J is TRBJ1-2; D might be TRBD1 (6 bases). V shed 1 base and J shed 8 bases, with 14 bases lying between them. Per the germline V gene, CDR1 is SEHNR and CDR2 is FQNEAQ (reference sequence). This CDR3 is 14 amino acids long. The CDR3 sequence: CASSLESGDRGYTF. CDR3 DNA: TGTGCCAGCAGCTTAGAATCAGGGGATCGGGGCTACACCTTC.

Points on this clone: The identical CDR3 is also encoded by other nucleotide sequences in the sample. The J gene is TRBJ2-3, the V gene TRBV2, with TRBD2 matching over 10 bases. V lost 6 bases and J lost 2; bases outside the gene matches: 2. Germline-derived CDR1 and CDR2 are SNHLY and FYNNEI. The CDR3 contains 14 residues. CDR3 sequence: CASRLAGPTDTQYF. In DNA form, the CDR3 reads TGTGCCAGCAGACTAGCGGGGCCCACAGATACGCAGTATTTT.

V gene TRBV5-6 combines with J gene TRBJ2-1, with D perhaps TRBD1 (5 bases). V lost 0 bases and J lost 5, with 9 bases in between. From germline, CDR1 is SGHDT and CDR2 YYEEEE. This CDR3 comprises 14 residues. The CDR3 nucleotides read TGTGCCAGCAGCTTGGTGGGGCTAGACAATGAGCAGTTCTTC. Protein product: CASSLVGLDNEQFF. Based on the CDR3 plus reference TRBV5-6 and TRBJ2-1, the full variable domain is DAGVTQSPTHLIKTRGQQVTLRCSPKSGHDTVSWYQQALGQGPQFIFQYYEEEERQRGNFPDRFSGHQFPNYSSELNVNALLLGDSALYLCASSLVGLDNEQFFGPGTRLTVL.

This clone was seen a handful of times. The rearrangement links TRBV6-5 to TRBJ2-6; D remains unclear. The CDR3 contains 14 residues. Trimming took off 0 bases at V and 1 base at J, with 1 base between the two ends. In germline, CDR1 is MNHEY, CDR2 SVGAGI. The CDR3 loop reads CASSYSSGANVLTF. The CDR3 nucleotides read TGTGCCAGCAGTTACTCGTCTGGGGCCAACGTCCTGACTTTC.

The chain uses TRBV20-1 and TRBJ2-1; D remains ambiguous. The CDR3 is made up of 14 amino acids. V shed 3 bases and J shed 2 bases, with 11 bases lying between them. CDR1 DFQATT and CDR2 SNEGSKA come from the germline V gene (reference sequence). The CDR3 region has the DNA TGCAGTGCTAGTGATATATCCCCCTACAATGAGCAGTTCTTC. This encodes CSASDISPYNEQFF.

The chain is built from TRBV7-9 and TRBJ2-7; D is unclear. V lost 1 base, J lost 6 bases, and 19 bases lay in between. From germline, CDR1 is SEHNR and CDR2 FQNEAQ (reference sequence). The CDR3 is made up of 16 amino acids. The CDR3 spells CASSLVHSLINGEQYF. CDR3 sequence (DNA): TGTGCCAGCAGCTTAGTTCACAGCTTAATTAACGGCGAGCAGTACTTC.

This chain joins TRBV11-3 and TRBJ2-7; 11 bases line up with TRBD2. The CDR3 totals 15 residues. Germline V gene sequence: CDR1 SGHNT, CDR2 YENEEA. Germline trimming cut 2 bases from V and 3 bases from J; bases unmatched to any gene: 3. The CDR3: CASSLLAGGNYEQYF. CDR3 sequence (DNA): TGTGCCAGCAGCTTACTAGCGGGGGGAAACTACGAGCAGTACTTC.

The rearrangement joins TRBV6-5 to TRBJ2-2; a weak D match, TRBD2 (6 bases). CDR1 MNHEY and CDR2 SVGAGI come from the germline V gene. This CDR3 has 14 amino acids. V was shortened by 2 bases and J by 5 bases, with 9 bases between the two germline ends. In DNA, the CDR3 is TGTGCCAGCAGTTACGGGACTTTGACCGGGGAGCTGTTTTTT. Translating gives CASSYGTLTGELFF.